This T cell receptor beta chain was identified during a study of shared clonotypes between healthy human individuals. Over several immunoSEQ plates, each subset's genomic DNA was distributed in even portions. The assay was immunoSEQ multiplex PCR, and TCRdb's table has in-frame clones only and misses some. The sample yields over 950,000 clones, about 80% seen once. V dropped 3 bases and J dropped 12; count of bases not matched to a gene: 14. CDR3 length equals 16 residues. Germline lookup yields CDR1 MNHNS and CDR2 SASEGT. There are a few counts of this clone. Its specificity is not known. Findings and limits, study-wide: The sharing of approximately 5.1% of naive CD4 clonotypes was seen across several donors.

The V call is TRBV6-1, the J call TRBJ1-1; TRBD1 agrees at 12 bases. The clonotype comes from a man between 18 and 29 years old in good health. Some clones in this sample may be carry-over from other donors' samples. Sequencing was carried out using memory CD4+ T cells from PBMCs. Indicated subset: CD45RA-negative fraction. Here the CDR3 reads CASSDTGTGGVMETFF. CDR3 coding DNA: TGTGCCAGCAGTGACACCGGGACAGGGGGCGTAATGGAAACTTTCTTT.